Presented here are 19 T cell receptor beta chains from one specimen sequenced in a study of cytomegalovirus exposure and HLA in healthy donors. Vbeta (60) and Jbeta (13) primers were used in the PCR. Clones were sequenced by immunoSEQ multiplex PCR, and TCRdb holds only the in-frame ones, with some missing. The sample consists of 130,000 or so clones, roughly 70% of them appearing once. The material sequenced was PBMCs. The receptors were gathered from a man younger than 35 in good health and CMV-seropositive.

This sequence joins TRBV7-3 and TRBJ2-2; 9 nucleotides line up with TRBD2. Trimming took 5 bases from V and 6 from J; bases not matched to a gene: 13. The CDR3 loop spans 17 amino acids. Germline CDR1 SGHTA, CDR2 FQGTGA. The CDR3 DNA follows: TGTGCCAGCAGCACTCCTGTTTTAGCGGGAGAGGCCGGGGAGCTGTTTTTT. Amino acid sequence: CASSTPVLAGEAGELFF.

The gene calls are TRBV7-8 and TRBJ1-1, with a possible D match to TRBD1 (5 bases). Germline CDR1 SGHVS, CDR2 FQNEAQ. The V gene lost 6 bases and the J gene lost 4 bases, with 18 bases spanning the gap. The CDR3 has 15 amino acids. The CDR3 here is CASRRGRQEGTEAFF. CDR3 bases: TGTGCCAGCAGAAGGGGACGCCAGGAGGGCACTGAAGCTTTCTTT.

The chain is built from TRBV11-3 and TRBJ2-1, with 14 bases aligning to TRBD2. Germline trimming cut 5 bases from V and 8 bases from J; bases unmatched to any gene: 5. Germline assignment: CDR1 SGHNT and CDR2 YENEEA. The CDR3 is made up of 15 amino acids. Here the CDR3 reads CASSKGLAGGHEQFF. CDR3 sequence (DNA): TGTGCCAGCAGCAAAGGACTAGCGGGAGGACATGAGCAGTTCTTC.

The chain employs TRBV6-5 and TRBJ2-7, with D possibly being TRBD2 (7 bases). This CDR3 spans 15 amino acids. Trimming removed 6 bases at V and 1 base at J, with 16 bases between. Germline lookup yields CDR1 MNHEY and CDR2 SVGAGI. The CDR3 spells CASSRLGRGSYEQYF. The CDR3, as DNA: TGTGCCAGCAGCCGCCTAGGGAGGGGGTCCTACGAGCAGTACTTC.

The chain uses TRBV10-3 and TRBJ2-3; 8 bases agree with TRBD1. J gave up 5 bases and V 10 bases, and 8 bases lay outside the gene matches. This CDR3 has 13 residues. From germline, CDR1 is ENHRY and CDR2 SYGVKD. This CDR3 is CATEGQGGDTQYF. For the CDR3, the DNA is TGTGCCACTGAAGGACAGGGAGGAGATACGCAGTATTTT.

The V gene is TRBV2, the J gene TRBJ2-7; 7 bases fit TRBD1. Germline CDR1 is SNHLY and CDR2 is FYNNEI. V shed 6 bases and J 0 bases; nucleotides not matched to a gene: 11. The CDR3 length is 16 residues. CDR3: CASRNPRQGPSYEQYF. CDR3 nucleotides: TGTGCCAGCAGGAACCCGCGACAGGGACCCTCCTACGAGCAGTACTTC.

V and J are TRBV6-5 and TRBJ2-5; 8 bases are a match to TRBD1. The CDR3 loop spans 14 amino acids. The V segment lost 2 bases and the J segment 11 bases; nucleotides outside the gene matches: 10. Germline V gene lookup returns CDR1 MNHEY and CDR2 SVGAGI. This chain's CDR3 is CASSYTRTGLEQYF. DNA of the CDR3: TGTGCCAGCAGTTACACAAGGACAGGGCTTGAGCAGTACTTC.

This clone came up a few times. V and J are TRBV6-5 and TRBJ2-7; no definite D call. Germline CDR1 and CDR2: MNHEY and SVGAGI. V lost 6 bases to trimming and J lost 3 bases, with 18 bases between them. The CDR3 is 15 residues long. The CDR3 bases are TGTGCCAGCAGGGAATTCCCAACAGCCAACTACGAGCAGTACTTC. Translation gives CASREFPTANYEQYF.

This clone was counted between two and nine times. The chain joins TRBV4-1 to TRBJ2-5, with a tentative D call TRBD2 (5 bases). In germline, CDR1 is MGHRA, CDR2 YSYEKL. V was pared by 0 bases and J by 1 base, with 18 bases between. This CDR3 is built from 18 residues. The CDR3 DNA reads TGCGCCAGCAGCCAAGATTACTTCCTGACGGGGTTCCAAGAGACCCAGTACTTC. Encoded protein: CASSQDYFLTGFQETQYF.

The chain couples TRBV9 to TRBJ1-4; D gene uncertain. The V and J ends lost 4 bases and 8 bases respectively, with 15 bases between them. The CDR3 consists of 14 residues. Germline values: CDR1 SGDLS, CDR2 YYNGEE. This CDR3 reads CASSHFGLGEKLFF. CDR3 DNA: TGTGCCAGCAGCCACTTTGGATTGGGCGAAAAACTGTTTTTT. Variable domain in full (rest from reference TRBV9 and TRBJ1-4): DSGVTQTPKHLITATGQRVTLRCSPRSGDLSVYWYQQSLDQGLQFLIQYYNGEERAKGNILERFSAQQFPDLHSELNLSSLELGDSALYFCASSHFGLGEKLFFGSGTQLSVL.

This clone occurred a few times. The chain employs TRBV6-5 and TRBJ1-1, with 10 positions matching TRBD1. V was pared by 8 bases and J by 4 bases, with 10 bases of the junction left unmatched. This CDR3 has 15 amino acids. The germline V gene encodes CDR1 MNHEY and CDR2 SVGAGI. CDR3 sequence reads: CASFFLRTGGTEAFF. Written as DNA, the CDR3 is TGTGCCAGCTTCTTCCTGAGGACAGGGGGCACTGAAGCTTTCTTT.

This chain uses TRBV4-3 with TRBJ1-2; tentatively, D is TRBD1 (5 bases). Trimming stripped 0 bases from V and 5 bases from J, with 10 bases between. CDR1 and CDR2 from the germline V gene are LGHNA and YSLEER. CDR3 size: 14 residues. Here the CDR3 reads CASSQEQGLYGYTF. The CDR3 bases are TGCGCCAGCAGCCAAGAGCAGGGTTTATATGGCTACACCTTC.

This clone came up a few times. This chain uses TRBV6-6 with TRBJ2-2, with 7 bases fitting TRBD1. CDR1 and CDR2 from the germline V gene are MNHNY and SVGAGI (reference sequence). V dropped 4 bases and J dropped 6; count of bases not matched to a gene: 8. The CDR3 runs to 15 residues. The CDR3 nucleotides are TGTGCCAGCAGTTCCGCCAGACAGGGACCCGGGGAGCTGTTTTTT. This codes for CASSSARQGPGELFF.

CDR3 protein: CAVLAGGIGGYTF. The CDR3 bases are TGTGCCGTCCTAGCAGGGGGCATAGGTGGCTACACCTTC. The chain combines TRBV27 with TRBJ1-2; 8 bases agree with TRBD1. V shed 11 bases and J 7 bases; nucleotides not matched to a gene: 12. The CDR3 is made up of 13 amino acids. Germline CDR1 reads MNHEY; CDR2 reads SMNVEV (reference sequence).

The CDR3 here is CASSQGGDNEKLFF. The CDR3, as DNA: TGCGCCAGCAGCCAAGGGGGGGATAATGAAAAACTGTTTTTT. The chain uses TRBV4-3 and TRBJ1-4; perhaps TRBD1 as D (5 bases). The CDR3 sequence is 14 residues long. V was pared by 1 base and J by 4 bases, with 7 bases between. Germline CDR1 and CDR2: LGHNA and YSLEER.

The V and J genes are TRBV1 and TRBJ1-3; TRBD1, the table's D call, lacks a check against the DNA. TRBV1 is a documented pseudogene. CDR3 size: 15 residues. CDR3 sequence: CTSSQGEGAGNTIYF. CDR3 coding DNA: TGCACCAGCAGCCAAGGAGAGGGGGCTGGAAACACCATATATTTT.

In DNA form, the CDR3 reads TGCGCCAGCAGCTTGGAGACAGGGGTCTTCTATGGCTACACCTTC. Residues: CASSLETGVFYGYTF. The V gene is TRBV5-1, the J gene TRBJ1-2, with 8 bases matching TRBD1. J was trimmed by 4 bases and V by 0 bases; bases with no gene match: 5. CDR1 SGHRS and CDR2 YFSETQ come from the germline V gene. The CDR3 totals 15 residues. Supplemented by reference TRBV5-1 and TRBJ1-2, the full variable domain reads KAGVTQTPRYLIKTRGQQVTLSCSPISGHRSVSWYQQTPGQGLQFLFEYFSETQRNKGNFPGRFSGRQFSNSRSEMNVSTLELGDSALYLCASSLETGVFYGYTFGSGTRLTVV.

The CDR3 DNA reads as TGTGCCAGCAGTCCACAGGGGAAAGGGCAGTTCTTC. Its translation: CASSPQGKGQFF. The V call is TRBV2, the J call TRBJ2-1, with TRBD1 matching 7 bases. The CDR3 contains 12 residues. With V trimmed by 5 bases and J by 12 bases, 7 bases remained unmatched. CDR1 is SNHLY and CDR2 is FYNNEI in the germline V gene.

The V and J genes are TRBV4-1 and TRBJ1-3; possible D gene TRBD1, 5 bases. The CDR3 has 14 residues. Per the germline V gene, CDR1 is MGHRA and CDR2 is YSYEKL. Trimming pared 4 bases from V and 2 bases from J, leaving 9 bases between. CDR3 sequence: CASSLREAGNTIYF. CDR3 in DNA: TGCGCCAGCAGCCTCAGGGAAGCTGGAAACACCATATATTTT.